These 2 T cell receptor beta chains share one sample of origin, sequenced in a study of T-cell memory formation after mild COVID-19. A single record per CDR3 protein comes from TCRdb applying MiXCR to the 5' RACE reads. The repertoire includes approximately 250,000 distinct CDR3 sequences, 15% to 19% of them detected once, and 2% to 2.5% sits in the top ten. Sequencing input: PBMCs or a T cell subset sorted from them (not recorded which). The origin of the receptors is an adult woman who had mild COVID-19 (a few samples of this study predate the infection). Cell type and time point are not known.

This clonotype was seen many times. The rearrangement uses TRBV20-1 and TRBJ2-5; unclear D gene. The CDR3 totals 13 residues. From germline, CDR1 is DFQATT and CDR2 SNEGSKA (reference sequence). V lost 0 bases and J lost 0, with 5 bases in between. The CDR3 here is CSARDLYQETQYF. The CDR3 bases are TGCAGTGCTAGAGACCTGTACCAAGAGACCCAGTACTTC.

This clonotype was counted ten times or more. This rearrangement joins TRBV27 to TRBJ2-3; perhaps TRBD2 as D (5 bases). The V end was cut by 5 bases, the J end by 4 bases, with 19 bases between. Germline V gene data show CDR1 as MNHEY and CDR2 as SMNVEV (reference sequence). The CDR3 sequence is 16 residues long. This CDR3 reads CASSPTPLARPDTQYF. Written as DNA, the CDR3 is TGTGCCAGCAGTCCCACCCCGTTAGCGAGGCCAGATACGCAGTATTTT.